Each of the 28 T cell receptor beta chains below was sequenced from the same sample in a study of blood T cell repertoires in COVID-19. The protocol was immunoSEQ multiplex PCR, while the TCRdb copy is restricted to in-frame clones and leaves out a portion. The profile shows roughly 150,000 clones, around 80% of them singletons. Sequences were obtained from PBMCs or T cells enriched from blood (not recorded which). All receptors come from a man between 45 and 60 years old who had recovered from COVID-19.

The rearrangement links TRBV9 to TRBJ1-6; the match to TRBD1 covers 9 bases. CDR1 is SGDLS and CDR2 is YYNGEE in the germline V gene. The CDR3 is 14 amino acids. V dropped 2 bases and J dropped 8; count of bases not matched to a gene: 2. CDR3 loop: CASSVTGGYSPLHF. DNA of the CDR3: TGTGCCAGCAGCGTTACAGGGGGCTATTCACCCCTCCACTTT.

This clone occurred a few times. V usage is TRBV28 and J usage is TRBJ1-4; D may be TRBD1 (5 bases). Per germline, CDR1 MDHEN and CDR2 SYDVKM. V was clipped by 5 bases and J by 8 bases, with 9 bases between them. The CDR3 totals 12 residues. The CDR3, as DNA: TGTGCCAGCAGTCAGGGTAAAGAAAAACTGTTTTTT. This sequence encodes CASSQGKEKLFF.

CDR3 sequence: CASSQEGTGGPGAKNIQYF. CDR3 nucleotides: TGCGCCAGCAGCCAAGAGGGGACAGGGGGTCCTGGAGCCAAAAACATTCAGTACTTC. V usage is TRBV4-3 and J usage is TRBJ2-4, with TRBD1 identical over 11 bases. Germline CDR1 is LGHNA and CDR2 is YSLEER. CDR3 length: 19 residues. V lost 0 bases to trimming and J lost 0 bases; unmatched junction nucleotides: 7.

J is TRBJ2-3 and V is TRBV5-1; 8 positions match TRBD2. Germline V lookup: CDR1 SGHRS, CDR2 YFSETQ. The CDR3 consists of 15 residues. V lost 2 bases to trimming and J lost 1 base; unmatched junction nucleotides: 3. This CDR3 is CASSFKAGGTDTQYF. The CDR3 region has the DNA TGCGCCAGCAGCTTCAAAGCGGGGGGCACAGATACGCAGTATTTT.

This sequence joins TRBV15 and TRBJ2-3; 8 bases are shared with TRBD2. In germline, CDR1 is LNHNV, CDR2 YYDKDF (reference sequence). The junction had 5 bases not matched to a gene; V was cut back by 1 base and J by 2 bases. CDR3 length equals 16 residues. Here the CDR3 reads CATSRVSLAVTDTQYF. In DNA, the CDR3 is TGTGCCACCAGCAGAGTGTCACTAGCGGTCACAGATACGCAGTATTTT.

V and J are TRBV7-3 and TRBJ1-1; the match to TRBD1 covers 7 bases. Trimming cost V 5 bases and J 0 bases; bases outside gene matches: 3. CDR1 SGHTA and CDR2 FQGTGA come from the germline V gene. CDR3 length: 14 residues. Written as DNA, the CDR3 is TGTGCCAGCAGCCCCGGGACAGTGAACACTGAAGCTTTCTTT. Translating it yields CASSPGTVNTEAFF.

This clone was detected only a few times. V usage is TRBV19 and J usage is TRBJ1-2; TRBD1 matches at 9 bases. After removal of 9 bases from V and 2 bases from J, the junction contained 4 bases not matched to a gene. Germline V CDR1 and CDR2: LNHDA, SQIVND (reference sequence). The CDR3 extends over 13 amino acids. This CDR3 is CASTDRGNYGYTF. In nucleotides, the CDR3 is TGTGCCAGCACGGACAGGGGCAACTATGGCTACACCTTC.

The rearrangement links TRBV9 to TRBJ1-4; a weak D match, TRBD1 (5 bases). The CDR3 consists of 15 residues. Looked up from germline, CDR1 is SGDLS and CDR2 is YYNGEE. Trimming stripped 4 bases from V and 4 bases from J, with 14 bases between. The CDR3 reads CASSFGLGGNEKLFF. Here the CDR3 DNA reads TGTGCCAGCAGCTTCGGCTTGGGGGGTAATGAAAAACTGTTTTTT.

The chain uses TRBV5-5 and TRBJ2-7, with 12 bases that match TRBD2. The V gene's germline CDR1 is SGHKS and CDR2 YYEKEE (reference sequence). The CDR3 extends over 16 amino acids. Germline trimming cut 3 bases from V and 0 bases from J; bases unmatched to any gene: 4. The CDR3 nucleotides read TGTGCCAGCAGCTACCTAGCGGGGGGGAGCTCCTACGAGCAGTACTTC. Translating it yields CASSYLAGGSSYEQYF.

This clone was seen just once. The rearrangement links TRBV7-2 to TRBJ1-1; possibly TRBD1 for D (6 bases). The CDR3 is 13 amino acids. V lost 7 bases, J lost 4 bases, and 13 bases lay in between. Looked up from germline, CDR1 is SGHTA and CDR2 is FQGNSA. The CDR3 sequence is CASTRDTITEAFF. The CDR3 nucleotides are TGTGCCAGCACCCGGGACACCATCACTGAAGCTTTCTTT. Complete variable domain (other parts from reference TRBV7-2 and TRBJ1-1): GAGVSQSPSNKVTEKGKDVELRCDPISGHTALYWYRQSLGQGLEFLIYFQGNSAPDKSGLPSDRFSAERTGGSVSTLTIQRTQQEDSAVYLCASTRDTITEAFFGQGTRLTVV.

This clone was picked up one time. The chain uses TRBV5-1 and TRBJ2-7, with 11 bases fitting TRBD1. Trimming removed 0 bases from V and 5 bases from J; junction bases left unmatched: 7. Germline V CDR1 and CDR2: SGHRS, YFSETQ. The CDR3 covers 16 residues. CDR3 nucleotides: TGCGCCAGCAGCTTGGCCCGGACAGGGGGCGCGGACGAGCAGTACTTC. This sequence encodes CASSLARTGGADEQYF.

The CDR3 here is CASSLSPQGSNQPQHF. For the CDR3, the DNA is TGCGCCAGCAGCTTGAGCCCACAGGGCTCCAATCAGCCCCAGCATTTT. The chain is built from TRBV5-1 and TRBJ1-5, with TRBD1 as a possible D gene (6 bases). The CDR3 has 16 amino acids. V was cut by 1 base and J by 3 bases, with 14 bases left in between. CDR1 and CDR2 (germline): SGHRS, YFSETQ.

The chain links TRBV9 to TRBJ1-2, with D unresolved. This CDR3 comprises 15 residues. V shed 4 bases and J shed 0 bases, with 13 bases lying between them. Germline V gives CDR1 SGDLS, CDR2 YYNGEE. CDR3 sequence reads: CASSPQTGTNYGYTF. The CDR3 DNA is TGTGCCAGCAGCCCCCAGACGGGAACTAACTATGGCTACACCTTC.

The chain combines TRBV3-1 (or the pseudogene TRBV3-2) with TRBJ1-6, with D tentatively TRBD1 (6 bases). Germline CDR1 and CDR2: LGHDT and YNNKEL (reference sequence). V dropped 4 bases and J dropped 7 bases, with 17 bases sitting between them. The CDR3 runs 16 residues. The CDR3 nucleotides read TGTGCCAGCAGCCGATCCACAGGGTTGGGCAATTCACCCCTCCACTTT. Amino acids: CASSRSTGLGNSPLHF.

The V call is TRBV5-1, the J call TRBJ2-2, with 11 bases matching TRBD2. Germline CDR1 is SGHRS and CDR2 is YFSETQ. This CDR3 has 18 residues. After removal of 2 bases from V and 0 bases from J, the junction contained 6 bases not matched to a gene. DNA of the CDR3: TGCGCCAGCAGCTTAAAACTAGCGGGGGCGTCGAACACCGGGGAGCTGTTTTTT. Protein product: CASSLKLAGASNTGELFF. The full variable domain, completed using reference TRBV5-1 and TRBJ2-2, is KAGVTQTPRYLIKTRGQQVTLSCSPISGHRSVSWYQQTPGQGLQFLFEYFSETQRNKGNFPGRFSGRQFSNSRSEMNVSTLELGDSALYLCASSLKLAGASNTGELFFGEGSRLTVL.

This clone is a singleton in its sample. V and J are TRBV12-3 or TRBV12-4 and TRBJ1-2, with TRBD1 matching 9 bases. V dropped 6 bases and J dropped 7; count of bases not matched to a gene: 6. The CDR3 runs 13 residues. CDR3 DNA sequence: TGTGCCAGCAGGCTACAGGGGGCGGGTGGCTACACCTTC. This sequence encodes CASRLQGAGGYTF.

The chain links TRBV7-3 to TRBJ2-3, with 15 bases fitting TRBD2. The V segment lost 3 bases and the J segment 3 bases; nucleotides outside the gene matches: 1. There are 16 residues in the CDR3. Looked up from germline, CDR1 is SGHTA and CDR2 is FQGTGA. As DNA, the CDR3 is TGTGCCAGCAGCTTCGGACTAGCGGGGGGGACAGATACGCAGTATTTT. Its protein is CASSFGLAGGTDTQYF.

This chain joins TRBV5-6 and TRBJ1-4, with D perhaps matching TRBD1 (6 bases). The V end lost 4 bases, the J end lost 8 bases, and 12 bases lay between the germline ends. Per germline, CDR1 SGHDT and CDR2 YYEEEE. CDR3 length: 13 residues. The CDR3 region has the DNA TGTGCCAGCAGCACTGGGACACTGGAAAAACTGTTTTTT. As protein: CASSTGTLEKLFF.

The chain carries TRBV5-1 and TRBJ2-4; 13 positions agree with TRBD2. CDR1 and CDR2 from the germline V gene are SGHRS and YFSETQ. V lost 2 bases to trimming and J lost 0 bases; unmatched junction nucleotides: 11. This CDR3 is built from 20 residues. DNA for the CDR3: TGCGCCAGCAGCTTTAACAGACTAGCGGGGGGTACGATAGCCAAAAACATTCAGTACTTC. Translation: CASSFNRLAGGTIAKNIQYF.

This rearrangement joins TRBV7-9 to TRBJ2-3; D perhaps matches TRBD2 (6 bases). This CDR3 contains 16 residues. V was clipped by 4 bases and J by 2 bases, with 16 bases between them. CDR1 and CDR2 (germline): SEHNR, FQNEAQ (reference sequence). CDR3 sequence: CASSWDWISYTDTQYF. CDR3 nucleotides: TGTGCCAGCAGCTGGGACTGGATCTCTTACACAGATACGCAGTATTTT.

CDR3 region: CASSGTASNEKLFF. CDR3 DNA sequence: TGTGCCAGCAGTGGCACAGCCTCTAATGAAAAACTGTTTTTT. The chain uses TRBV27 and TRBJ1-4, with D unresolved. The germline CDR1 and CDR2 sequences are MNHEY and SMNVEV (reference sequence). CDR3 length: 14 residues. V was cut by 5 bases and J by 3 bases, with 10 bases left in between. Filled out from reference TRBV27 and TRBJ1-4, the complete variable domain reads EAQVTQNPRYLITVTGKKLTVTCSQNMNHEYMSWYRQDPGLGLRQIYYSMNVEVTDKGDVPEGYKVSRKEKRNFPLILESPSPNQTSLYFCASSGTASNEKLFFGSGTQLSVL.

This clone was seen only a few times. This chain uses TRBV5-6 with TRBJ2-7; 7 positions agree with TRBD1. This CDR3 is built from 17 residues. Germline CDR1 and CDR2: SGHDT and YYEEEE. V lost 3 bases to trimming and J lost 0 bases; unmatched junction nucleotides: 12. CDR3 nucleotide sequence: TGTGCCAGCAGCTCCGTAGGGGACAGATCATCCTCCTACGAGCAGTACTTC. This gives the protein CASSSVGDRSSSYEQYF.

The gene calls are TRBV7-9 and TRBJ2-5, with TRBD1 matching 9 bases. CDR3 length: 16 amino acids. Germline CDR1 and CDR2: SEHNR and FQNEAQ (reference sequence). The ends lost 4 bases at V and 5 bases at J; junction bases unmatched: 11. This CDR3 is CASSSEAQGARETQYF. CDR3 nucleotide sequence: TGTGCCAGCAGCTCGGAAGCACAGGGGGCTAGGGAGACCCAGTACTTC.

This clone has a handful of counts. V gene TRBV12-3 or TRBV12-4 combines with J gene TRBJ1-2, with 9 positions matching TRBD1. The CDR3 has 12 amino acids. Trimming removed 6 bases from V and 8 bases from J; junction bases left unmatched: 4. This CDR3 is CASRWDREGYTF. The CDR3 DNA reads as TGTGCCAGCAGGTGGGACAGGGAAGGCTACACCTTC.

The rearrangement links TRBV27 to TRBJ2-5, with 13 bases fitting TRBD2. Germline values: CDR1 MNHEY, CDR2 SMNVEV (reference sequence). The V segment lost 5 bases and the J segment 4 bases; nucleotides outside the gene matches: 10. The CDR3 loop spans 17 amino acids. CDR3 loop: CASSSLLAGGLGETQYF. CDR3 nucleotides: TGTGCCAGCAGTAGCCTACTAGCGGGGGGGCTCGGAGAGACCCAGTACTTC.

The chain carries TRBV10-3 and TRBJ2-7; TRBD1 aligns across 7 bases. Germline CDR1 reads ENHRY; CDR2 reads SYGVKD. The length of the CDR3 is 14 residues. Trimming cost V 4 bases and J 2 bases; bases outside gene matches: 5. This chain's CDR3 is CAISVNDRAYEQYF. The CDR3 coding sequence is TGTGCCATCAGTGTCAATGACAGGGCCTACGAGCAGTACTTC.

This clone was counted once. The chain employs TRBV6-5 and TRBJ1-2, with 7 bases aligning to TRBD1. Germline V gene sequence: CDR1 MNHEY, CDR2 SVGAGI. Unmatched junction bases numbered 3, after V lost 8 bases and J lost 0 bases. CDR3 length equals 13 residues. The CDR3: CASGGQANYGYTF. DNA for the CDR3: TGTGCCAGCGGAGGACAGGCTAACTATGGCTACACCTTC.

The V gene is TRBV5-4, the J gene TRBJ2-2; D remains unclear. Germline V CDR1 and CDR2: SGHNT, YYREEE (reference sequence). V was clipped by 5 bases and J by 9 bases, with 14 bases between them. This CDR3 region has 13 residues. CDR3 coding DNA: TGTGCCAGCAGGACAATTGGAACGAGGGAGCTGTTTTTT. Its protein product is CASRTIGTRELFF.